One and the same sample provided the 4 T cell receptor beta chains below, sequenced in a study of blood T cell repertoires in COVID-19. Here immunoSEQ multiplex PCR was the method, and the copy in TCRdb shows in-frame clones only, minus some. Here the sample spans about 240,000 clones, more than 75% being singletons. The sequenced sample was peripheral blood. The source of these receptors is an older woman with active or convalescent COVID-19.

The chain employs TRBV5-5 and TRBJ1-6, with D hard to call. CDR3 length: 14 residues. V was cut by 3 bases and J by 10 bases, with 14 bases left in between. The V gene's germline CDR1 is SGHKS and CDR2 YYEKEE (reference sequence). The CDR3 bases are TGTGCCAGCAGCTCGACCCGGGAAGGATCACCCCTCCACTTT. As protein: CASSSTREGSPLHF. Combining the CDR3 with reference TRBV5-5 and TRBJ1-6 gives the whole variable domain DAGVTQSPTHLIKTRGQQVTLRCSPISGHKSVSWYQQVLGQGPQFIFQYYEKEERGRGNFPDRFSARQFPNYSSELNVNALLLGDSALYLCASSSTREGSPLHFGNGTRLTVT.

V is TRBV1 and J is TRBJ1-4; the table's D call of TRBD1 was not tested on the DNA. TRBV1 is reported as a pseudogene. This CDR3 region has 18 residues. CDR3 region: CTSSQRGQGVPTNEKLFF. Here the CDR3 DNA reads TGCACCAGCAGCCAGAGAGGACAGGGAGTCCCGACTAATGAAAAACTGTTTTTT.

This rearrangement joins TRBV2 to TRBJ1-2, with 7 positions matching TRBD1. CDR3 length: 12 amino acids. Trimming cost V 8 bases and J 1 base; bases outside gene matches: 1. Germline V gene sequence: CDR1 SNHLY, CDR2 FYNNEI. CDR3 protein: CASDRDNYGYTF. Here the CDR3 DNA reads TGTGCCAGCGACAGGGATAACTATGGCTACACCTTC.

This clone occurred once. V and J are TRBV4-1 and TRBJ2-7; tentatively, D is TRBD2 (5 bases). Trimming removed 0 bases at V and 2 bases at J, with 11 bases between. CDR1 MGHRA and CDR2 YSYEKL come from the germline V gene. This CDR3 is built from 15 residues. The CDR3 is CASSQDTRETYEQYF. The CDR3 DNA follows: TGCGCCAGCAGCCAAGATACGAGGGAAACCTACGAGCAGTACTTC.